These T cell receptor beta chains were read from a single sample in a study of T cell responses to AZD1222 COVID-19 vaccine. Assay: immunoSEQ multiplex PCR; the TCRdb copy retains only in-frame clones and omits some. The sample contains 95,000 to 150,000 clones, approximately 90% of which appear only once. This sample comprised peripheral blood, obtained 28 days after the second AZD1222 dose. The receptors here all came from an adult who received the AZD1222 COVID-19 vaccine. Both conserved end residues are part of each CDR3. The order of the fields is D gene, J gene, clone size, V gene, CDR3 DNA, CDR3 protein. D genes are given only for firm matches. Rows may omit the clone size; those that give it use once, few, many or a size class.

NA | TRBJ1-2 | NA | TRBV11-2 | TGTGCCAGCAGCTCCCAGGGATTGGATGGCTACACCTTC | CASSSQGLDGYTF
NA | TRBJ1-2 | medium-sized | TRBV4-1 | TGCGCCAGCAGCCAAGCGACCAGGGTACACTATGGCTACACCTTC | CASSQATRVHYGYTF
NA | TRBJ1-1 | NA | TRBV11-3 | TGTGCCAGCAGGGATAGGAATGAAGCTTTCTTT | CASRDRNEAFF
NA | TRBJ1-5 | NA | TRBV28 | TGTGCCAGCAGGACCCTCAATCAGCCCCAGCATTTT | CASRTLNQPQHF
TRBD1 | TRBJ2-3 | NA | TRBV28 | TGTGCCAGCGTCAGACAGGGTACAGATACGCAGTATTTT | CASVRQGTDTQYF
TRBD1 | TRBJ1-6 | NA | TRBV30 | TGTGCCTGGACTTTAATCGACAGGGGCTACTGGAGCTCCTATAATTCACCCCTCCACTTT | CAWTLIDRGYWSSYNSPLHF
NA | TRBJ1-5 | NA | TRBV2 | TGTGCCAGCAGTGGCTATGTGGATCAGCCCCAGCATTTT | CASSGYVDQPQHF
NA | TRBJ1-5 | NA | TRBV4-1 | TGCGCCAGCAGCCAAGAAGGGACTCTTAGCTATCAGCCCCAGCATTTT | CASSQEGTLSYQPQHF
NA | TRBJ1-4 | NA | TRBV29-1 | TGCAGCGTCCTAGCGGGGGCAACTAATGAAAAACTGTTTTTT | CSVLAGATNEKLFF
TRBD1 | TRBJ1-1 | NA | TRBV7-2 | TGTGCCAGCAGCCTAGAGGGAACAGGGGGACTTGAAGCTTTCTTT | CASSLEGTGGLEAFF
TRBD1 | TRBJ1-2 | NA | TRBV9 | TGTGCCAGCAGCGCGACAGGGGGCGCCCCCTATGGCTACACCTTC | CASSATGGAPYGYTF
NA | TRBJ1-1 | NA | TRBV6-5 | TGTGCCAGCATTAATACAGGGCTCACTGAAGCTTTCTTT | CASINTGLTEAFF